The following is a TCR beta chain sequence with its context. The CDR3 is 17 residues long. Germline V gene sequence: CDR1 SGHAT, CDR2 FQDESV (reference sequence). Trimming removed 0 bases at V and 4 bases at J, with 19 bases between. Study processing details: Because ImmunoSEQ provided only junction sequences with no quality scores, the filtering differed. The data were produced by immunoSEQ multiplex PCR, yet TCRdb's version contains in-frame clones alone and is incomplete. D and trimming were read from the DNA, whereas the V and J calls and clone size are those reported in that table. The sample includes roughly 650,000 clones, about 97% seen only once; the top ten take 0.057%. This specimen comes from a study of shared clonotypes between healthy human individuals.

This receptor was obtained from a woman aged 25 to 39 in good health. The chain carries TRBV11-1 and TRBJ2-7, with D perhaps matching TRBD2 (6 bases). Material: naive CD4+ T cells sorted from blood. Subset noted: CD45RA+ positively selected. The CDR3 reads CASSLALPSGYHYEQYF. For the CDR3, the DNA is TGTGCCAGCAGCTTAGCGCTGCCAAGCGGGTACCATTACGAGCAGTACTTC.